These 22 T cell receptor beta chains share one sample of origin, sequenced in a study of blood T cell repertoires in COVID-19 (TCRdb year 2020). Libraries were prepared through the immunoSEQ multiplex PCR assay. This immuneACCESS table, as held by TCRdb, lists in-frame sequences with V and J called but not all clones. Of the missing ones, under half trace to an unresolved V gene in checked studies; the others have no known cause. Present in this sample are a few hundred thousand clones, about nine tenths of which were seen just once. About 3% of the sample comes from the top ten. The sample taken for sequencing was peripheral blood. The source is a woman younger than 45 with active or convalescent COVID-19.

This clone was counted only a few times. The chain uses TRBV11-1 and TRBJ2-7; 7 bases fit TRBD2. The ends lost 0 bases at V and 2 bases at J; junction bases unmatched: 10. CDR3 length equals 17 residues. Germline CDR1 reads SGHAT; CDR2 reads FQDESV (reference sequence). CDR3 region: CASSLALGTTTPYEQYF. The CDR3 nucleotides read TGTGCCAGCAGCTTAGCGCTTGGGACTACCACGCCCTACGAGCAGTACTTC.

The V gene is TRBV27, the J gene TRBJ2-7; 8 bases line up with TRBD1. CDR1 and CDR2 (germline): MNHEY, SMNVEV (reference sequence). The CDR3 consists of 14 residues. The J segment lost 6 bases and the V segment lost 6 bases, leaving 10 bases of the junction unmatched. The CDR3 here is CASRAGQVRSEQYF. As DNA, the CDR3 is TGTGCCAGCAGGGCGGGACAGGTTCGTTCCGAGCAGTACTTC.

For this clone: The junction departs from germline at one end; a sequencing error may be responsible. The chain links TRBV4-3 to TRBJ2-7; TRBD2 matches 11 bases. The CDR3 extends over 14 amino acids. Germline values: CDR1 LGHNA, CDR2 YSLEER. The CDR3 DNA reads as TGCGCCAGCAGCCAAGAAGAACTAGCGGGGGCCCTCTTTTTC. Its translation is CASSQEELAGALFF.

This rearrangement joins TRBV2 to TRBJ1-5, with TRBD1 identical over 8 bases. Trimming removed 6 bases from V and 0 bases from J; junction bases left unmatched: 7. The germline CDR1 and CDR2 sequences are SNHLY and FYNNEI. This CDR3 comprises 16 residues. CDR3 residues: CASRGRTGPSNQPQHF. The CDR3 coding sequence is TGTGCCAGCAGGGGGAGGACAGGGCCTAGCAATCAGCCCCAGCATTTT.

In nucleotides, the CDR3 is TGTGCCCGCGGGGGGGTTCAGCCCCAGCATTTT. Its protein is CARGGVQPQHF. This rearrangement joins TRBV27 to TRBJ1-5; weak D call: TRBD1 (5 bases). Trimming took 11 bases from V and 6 from J, leaving 11 bases between them. This CDR3 is built from 11 residues. Germline V gene lookup returns CDR1 MNHEY and CDR2 SMNVEV (reference sequence).

The V and J genes are TRBV5-1 and TRBJ1-2; no definite D call. From germline, CDR1 is SGHRS and CDR2 YFSETQ. V lost 0 bases to trimming and J lost 12 bases, with 21 bases between them. The CDR3 spans 15 residues. CDR3 protein: CASSLAGGNSGGDTF. The DNA of the CDR3 is TGCGCCAGCAGCTTGGCGGGCGGAAACTCCGGAGGTGACACCTTC.

The gene calls are TRBV5-4 and TRBJ2-2, with 7 positions matching TRBD1. Germline assignment: CDR1 SGHNT and CDR2 YYREEE (reference sequence). V lost 4 bases, J lost 1 base, and 4 bases stayed unmatched. CDR3 length equals 15 residues. The CDR3 sequence: CASSPRDRNTGELFF. The CDR3 coding sequence is TGTGCCAGCAGCCCCCGGGACAGGAACACCGGGGAGCTGTTTTTT. The complete variable domain, with remaining parts taken from reference TRBV5-4 and TRBJ2-2, reads ETGVTQSPTHLIKTRGQQVTLRCSSQSGHNTVSWYQQALGQGPQFIFQYYREEENGRGNFPPRFSGLQFPNYSSELNVNALELDDSALYLCASSPRDRNTGELFFGEGSRLTVL.

This clone showed up just a few times. This chain links TRBV6-4 with TRBJ2-5; 10 positions agree with TRBD2. The germline V gene encodes CDR1 MRHNA and CDR2 SNTAGT. This CDR3 has 16 residues. V trimming: 0 bases; J trimming: 4 bases; junction bases outside the gene matches: 5. Written as DNA, the CDR3 is TGTGCCAGCAGTGACTCGGCTAGCGGGGGCTCAGAGACCCAGTACTTC. Protein: CASSDSASGGSETQYF.

The chain employs TRBV18 and TRBJ1-2, with 9 bases identical to TRBD1. The CDR3 runs to 16 residues. The J segment lost 4 bases and the V segment lost 0 bases, leaving 6 bases of the junction unmatched. CDR1 and CDR2 from the germline V gene are KGHSH and LQKENI. CDR3 region: CASSPPGTGFAYGYTF. The CDR3 coding sequence is TGTGCCAGCTCACCACCCGGGACAGGGTTCGCCTATGGCTACACCTTC. Based on the CDR3 plus reference TRBV18 and TRBJ1-2, the full variable domain is NAGVMQNPRHLVRRRGQEARLRCSPMKGHSHVYWYRQLPEEGLKFMVYLQKENIIDESGMPKERFSAEFPKEGPSILRIQQVVRGDSAAYFCASSPPGTGFAYGYTFGSGTRLTVV.

The sample holds one count of this clone. CDR3 region: CSAKTGGGTEAFF. As DNA, the CDR3 is TGCAGCGCCAAAACAGGGGGCGGCACTGAAGCTTTCTTT. The V and J genes are TRBV29-1 and TRBJ1-1, with TRBD1 matching 9 bases. Germline assignment: CDR1 SQVTM and CDR2 ANQGSEA. The CDR3 extends over 13 amino acids. V gave up 7 bases and J gave up 4 bases; unmatched junction bases: 7.

The gene calls are TRBV5-4 and TRBJ2-3, with a tentative D call TRBD2 (7 bases). This CDR3 has 16 amino acids. V was trimmed by 0 bases and J by 1 base, leaving 12 bases between them. Per the germline V gene, CDR1 is SGHNT and CDR2 is YYREEE (reference sequence). The CDR3 coding sequence is TGTGCCAGCAGCTTGGGTGCGGGGGCAGGCACAGATACGCAGTATTTT. It encodes CASSLGAGAGTDTQYF.

The rearrangement links TRBV30 to TRBJ1-1; D is uncertain. V was pared by 5 bases and J by 7 bases, with 2 bases between. The CDR3 has 8 residues. The germline V gene encodes CDR1 GTSNPN and CDR2 SVGIG (reference sequence). This CDR3 reads CAWYEAFF. The CDR3 nucleotides are TGTGCCTGGTATGAAGCTTTCTTT.

This sequence joins TRBV7-9 and TRBJ1-1; perhaps TRBD1 as D (6 bases). Trimming pared 10 bases from V and 5 bases from J, leaving 17 bases between. There are 13 residues in the CDR3. The germline V gene has CDR1 SEHNR and CDR2 FQNEAQ (reference sequence). This CDR3 reads CATMGATKTEAFF. CDR3 DNA: TGTGCCACCATGGGGGCCACAAAAACTGAAGCTTTCTTT. Together with reference TRBV7-9 and TRBJ1-1, the CDR3 gives the full variable domain: DTGVSQNPRHKITKRGQNVTFRCDPISEHNRLYWYRQTLGQGPEFLTYFQNEAQLEKSRLLSDRFSAERPKGSFSTLEIQRTEQGDSAMYLCATMGATKTEAFFGQGTRLTVV.

This clone was seen once. The chain recombines TRBV20-1 with TRBJ2-3; 9 bases agree with TRBD2. V lost 3 bases to trimming and J lost 1 base; unmatched junction nucleotides: 2. Germline lookup yields CDR1 DFQATT and CDR2 SNEGSKA (reference sequence). The CDR3 sequence is 14 residues long. The CDR3 coding sequence is TGCAGTGCTAGTGCTAGCGGGGGCACAGATACGCAGTATTTT. Translation gives CSASASGGTDTQYF.

This sequence joins TRBV30 and TRBJ1-6, with D possibly being TRBD1 (5 bases). Trimming stripped 0 bases from V and 1 base from J, with 10 bases between. CDR3 length: 16 residues. CDR1 GTSNPN and CDR2 SVGIG come from the germline V gene (reference sequence). CDR3 amino acids: CAWSVRQGSYNSPLHF. DNA for the CDR3: TGTGCCTGGAGTGTACGTCAGGGATCCTATAATTCACCCCTCCACTTT.

This chain links TRBV27 with TRBJ1-1; 7 nucleotides align to TRBD1. Germline V gives CDR1 MNHEY, CDR2 SMNVEV (reference sequence). V lost 0 bases to trimming and J lost 11 bases; unmatched junction nucleotides: 6. The CDR3 contains 13 residues. The CDR3: CASSLSRGRKAFF. The CDR3 nucleotides are TGTGCCAGCAGTTTATCGAGGGGGCGAAAGGCTTTCTTT.

J is TRBJ1-6 and V is TRBV27; 8 bases map to TRBD1. The trim removed 2 bases at V and 0 bases at J, leaving 6 bases unmatched. CDR1 and CDR2 from the germline V gene are MNHEY and SMNVEV (reference sequence). This CDR3 region has 18 residues. The CDR3 bases are TGTGCCAGCAGTTTAGGACAGGGAAGGAGCTCCTATAATTCACCCCTCCACTTT. It translates to CASSLGQGRSSYNSPLHF.

The chain joins TRBV27 to TRBJ2-5, with D tentatively TRBD1 (6 bases). V was trimmed by 5 bases and J by 1 base, leaving 14 bases between them. The CDR3 covers 15 residues. From germline, CDR1 is MNHEY and CDR2 SMNVEV (reference sequence). CDR3 sequence reads: CASSTIQGTQETQYF. In nucleotides, the CDR3 is TGTGCCAGCAGTACAATTCAGGGGACCCAAGAGACCCAGTACTTC.

V and J are TRBV6-2 or TRBV6-3 and TRBJ2-5; TRBD2 aligns across 11 bases. Germline-derived CDR1 and CDR2 are MNHEY and SVGEGT. This CDR3 contains 17 residues. With 2 bases clipped from V and 5 bases from J, the junction kept 10 bases outside the gene matches. CDR3 sequence (DNA): TGTGCCAGCAGTTACACCGGACTAGCGGGCCCGGGGGAGACCCAGTACTTC. This gives the protein CASSYTGLAGPGETQYF.

Written as DNA, the CDR3 is TGCAGCGCCAGGGCGAACAATGAGCAGTTCTTC. It translates to CSARANNEQFF. The chain uses TRBV29-1 and TRBJ2-1, with TRBD1 as a possible D gene (5 bases). V lost 7 bases and J lost 5, with 9 bases in between. Looked up from germline, CDR1 is SQVTM and CDR2 is ANQGSEA. This CDR3 is 11 amino acids long.

This chain uses TRBV6-5 with TRBJ1-1; possible D gene TRBD1, 6 bases. From germline, CDR1 is MNHEY and CDR2 SVGAGI. The CDR3 has 13 residues. Deletions cut 7 bases from V and 2 bases from J, with 11 bases between. CDR3 coding DNA: TGTGCCAGCACCACAGGGCGTAACACTGAAGCTTTCTTT. This gives the protein CASTTGRNTEAFF.

This clone was recorded once. The genes are TRBV9 and TRBJ1-5; a weak D match, TRBD1 (5 bases). Germline loops: CDR1 SGDLS, CDR2 YYNGEE. V lost 3 bases and J lost 1, with 14 bases in between. CDR3 length equals 16 residues. The CDR3 protein is CASSGGEYRSNQPQHF. The CDR3 DNA sequence: TGTGCCAGCAGCGGGGGGGAGTATAGGAGCAATCAGCCCCAGCATTTT. The variable domain in full, with the rest retrieved from reference TRBV9 and TRBJ1-5, is DSGVTQTPKHLITATGQRVTLRCSPRSGDLSVYWYQQSLDQGLQFLIQYYNGEERAKGNILERFSAQQFPDLHSELNLSSLELGDSALYFCASSGGEYRSNQPQHFGDGTRLSIL.